The rows below give T cell receptor beta chains drawn from one sample of a study of T cell responses to AZD1222 COVID-19 vaccine. This table comes from immunoSEQ multiplex PCR, and its TCRdb copy is limited to in-frame clones, with some not included. The sample lists roughly 54,000 clones, roughly nine tenths seen once, with around 13% in the top ten. Sequencing was performed on peripheral blood, taken 28 days after the second AZD1222 dose. The receptors derive from an adult who received the AZD1222 COVID-19 vaccine. CDR3s leave out the opening cysteine and the closing phenylalanine or tryptophan. A clone size is listed for some rows: how often the clone was seen (once, few, many), or a class if it is expanded.

.,TRBV7-9,TRBJ1-2,16,ASSGIYGSGQRERGYT
.,TRBV6-2/TRBV6-3,TRBJ1-3,14,ASSRYRGSSGNTIY
.,TRBV20-1,TRBJ1-1,11,SASRSENTEAF
.,TRBV18,TRBJ2-4,14,ASSPIPPGRQNIQY
.,TRBV11-2,TRBJ2-3,13,ASSPAGGNWEAQY
.,TRBV6-1,TRBJ1-2,12,ASSEGSSNYGYT
.,TRBV20-1,TRBJ2-3,9,SGGDQDTQY
.,TRBV4-1,TRBJ2-3,15,ASSQDSGLAGPDTQY
.,TRBV6-2/TRBV6-3,TRBJ2-3,16,ASSYGALAGGSTDTQY
.,TRBV6-5,TRBJ1-1,9,ASSSNTEAF
few,TRBV4-3,TRBJ2-1,13,ASSQDRRFQVEQF
.,TRBV7-2,TRBJ2-2,13,ASSPRDRFSGELF
few,TRBV9,TRBJ1-4,13,ASSPGDFRNEKLF
.,TRBV21-1,TRBJ2-3,14,ASSKDRGGGTDTQY
.,TRBV7-3,TRBJ2-2,14,ASSSKALHGAGELF
.,TRBV19,TRBJ1-1,8,ATGTSEAF
once,TRBV24-1,TRBJ2-5,13,ATSEPGLGEETQY
.,TRBV18,TRBJ1-1,12,ASSPPSTEDEAF
.,TRBV11-2,TRBJ2-1,11,ASSFLVGGEQF
.,TRBV3-1/TRBV3-2,TRBJ1-4,11,ASSQEGLEKLF
.,TRBV6-5,TRBJ1-1,11,ASSTTGGTEAF
.,TRBV4-2,TRBJ1-1,13,ASSQDGEGNTEAF
once,TRBV4-3,TRBJ2-4,13,ASSPYRTVKNIQY
.,TRBV27,TRBJ2-1,15,ASSKPQFGLANNEQF
.,TRBV5-1,TRBJ1-1,12,ASSLAGRGTEAF
.,TRBV6-5,TRBJ1-2,11,ASRHRDNYGYT
.,TRBV18,TRBJ1-1,12,ASSPSGLNTEAF
.,TRBV27,TRBJ1-2,12,ASSLDTRRYGYT
.,TRBV18,TRBJ2-7,15,ASSPSGQGAGSYEQY
.,TRBV5-4,TRBJ2-3,13,ASSLGPGSTDTQY
.,TRBV19,TRBJ2-7,10,ASSRGGDEQY
.,TRBV19,TRBJ2-1,12,ASTRQGPYNEQF
.,TRBV5-4,TRBJ2-7,12,ASSLGTEYYEQY
.,TRBV29-1,TRBJ1-2,9,SVEQGGGYT
few,TRBV23-1,TRBJ1-2,14,ASSQSRPLGSRGYT
.,TRBV5-5,TRBJ2-1,13,ASSLAGLAYNEQF
.,TRBV30,TRBJ1-5,11,AWSGQREGPQH
once,TRBV5-8,TRBJ2-3,13,ASSLRPGAADTQY
once,TRBV7-8,TRBJ2-2,15,ASSRPMGQTNTGELF
.,TRBV25-1,TRBJ2-5,14,ASIPGGGLSQETQY
.,TRBV7-9,TRBJ1-1,13,ASRGRRQGPEEAF
.,TRBV20-1,TRBJ1-4,10,SASGVNEKLF
few,TRBV5-4,TRBJ2-7,11,ASSLEQEVVQY
once,TRBV6-5,TRBJ1-1,12,ASRKIHRESEAF
.,TRBV7-2,TRBJ2-1,15,ASSLAIARSSYNEQF
.,TRBV7-5,TRBJ2-2,8,VRSPEELF
.,TRBV7-2,TRBJ1-1,12,ASSEEVGNTEAF
.,TRBV7-8,TRBJ2-3,13,ASSLEGLATDTQY
.,TRBV18,TRBJ2-1,13,ASTVAGGPGNEQF
.,TRBV7-2,TRBJ2-1,16,ASSSRGLAGGKRDEQF
once,TRBV10-3,TRBJ2-7,13,AITPGLASSYEQY
once,TRBV5-4,TRBJ2-1,12,ASSLEQGLGEQF
.,TRBV11-2,TRBJ2-7,13,ASSPSTGQQYEQY
.,TRBV2,TRBJ2-2,12,ASTGGGGTGELF
.,TRBV10-2,TRBJ2-1,10,ASTVDGNEQF